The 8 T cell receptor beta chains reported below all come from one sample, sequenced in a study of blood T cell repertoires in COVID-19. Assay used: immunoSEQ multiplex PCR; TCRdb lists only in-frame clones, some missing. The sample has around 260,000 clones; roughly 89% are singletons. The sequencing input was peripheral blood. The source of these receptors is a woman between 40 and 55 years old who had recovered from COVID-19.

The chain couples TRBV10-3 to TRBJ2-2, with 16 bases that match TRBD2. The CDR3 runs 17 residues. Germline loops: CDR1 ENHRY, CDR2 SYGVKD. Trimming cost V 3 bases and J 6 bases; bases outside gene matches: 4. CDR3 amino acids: CAISDGTSGRAAGELFF. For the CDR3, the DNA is TGTGCCATCAGTGATGGGACTAGCGGGAGGGCCGCCGGGGAGCTGTTTTTT.

The CDR3 coding sequence is TGTGCCAGCAGCTTAGTGTCAGGGTGGGGAAACACCATATATTTT. Translating it yields CASSLVSGWGNTIYF. The chain is built from TRBV13 and TRBJ1-3; the D gene is possibly TRBD1 (5 bases). Germline V lookup: CDR1 PRHDT, CDR2 FYEKMQ (reference sequence). The CDR3 runs 15 residues. Trimming took 1 base from V and 4 from J, leaving 11 bases between them. The full variable domain, with the rest looked up from reference TRBV13 and TRBJ1-3, is AAGVIQSPRHLIKEKRETATLKCYPIPRHDTVYWYQQGPGQDPQFLISFYEKMQSDKGSIPDRFSAQQFSDYHSELNMSSLELGDSALYFCASSLVSGWGNTIYFGEGSWLTVV.

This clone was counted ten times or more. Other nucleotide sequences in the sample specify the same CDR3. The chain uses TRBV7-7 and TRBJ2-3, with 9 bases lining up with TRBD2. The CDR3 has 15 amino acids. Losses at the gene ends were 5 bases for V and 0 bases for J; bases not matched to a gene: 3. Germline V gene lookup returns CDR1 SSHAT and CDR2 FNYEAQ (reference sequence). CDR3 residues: CASSPGLASTDTQYF. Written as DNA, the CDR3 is TGTGCCAGCAGCCCTGGACTAGCGAGCACAGATACGCAGTATTTT.

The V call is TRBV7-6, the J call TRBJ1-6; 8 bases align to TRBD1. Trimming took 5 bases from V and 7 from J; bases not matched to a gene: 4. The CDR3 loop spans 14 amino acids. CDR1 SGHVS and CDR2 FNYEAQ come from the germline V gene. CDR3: CASSQGALNSPLHF. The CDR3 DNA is TGTGCCAGCAGCCAGGGGGCTCTAAATTCACCCCTCCACTTT. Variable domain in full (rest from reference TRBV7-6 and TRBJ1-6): GAGVSQSPRYKVTKRGQDVALRCDPISGHVSLYWYRQALGQGPEFLTYFNYEAQQDKSGLPNDRFSAERPEGSISTLTIQRTEQRDSAMYRCASSQGALNSPLHFGNGTRLTVT.

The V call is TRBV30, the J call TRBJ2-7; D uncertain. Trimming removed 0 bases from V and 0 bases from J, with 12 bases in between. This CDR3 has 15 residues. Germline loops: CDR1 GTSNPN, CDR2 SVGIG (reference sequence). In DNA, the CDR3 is TGTGCCTGGAGTGTAGGCGGAAAACACTCCTACGAGCAGTACTTC. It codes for CAWSVGGKHSYEQYF. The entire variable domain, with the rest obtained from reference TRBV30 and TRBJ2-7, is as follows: SQTIHQWPATLVQPVGSPLSLECTVEGTSNPNLYWYRQAAGRGLQLLFYSVGIGQISSEVPQNLSASRPQDRQFILSSKKLLLSDSGFYLCAWSVGGKHSYEQYFGPGTRLTVT.

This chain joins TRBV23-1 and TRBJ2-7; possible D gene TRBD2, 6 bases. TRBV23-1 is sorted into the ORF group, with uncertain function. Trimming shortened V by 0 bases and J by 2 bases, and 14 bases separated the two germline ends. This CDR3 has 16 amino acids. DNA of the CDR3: TGCGCCAGCAGTCAATCTGGGCGGGATCGGCCCTACGAGCAGTACTTC. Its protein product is CASSQSGRDRPYEQYF.

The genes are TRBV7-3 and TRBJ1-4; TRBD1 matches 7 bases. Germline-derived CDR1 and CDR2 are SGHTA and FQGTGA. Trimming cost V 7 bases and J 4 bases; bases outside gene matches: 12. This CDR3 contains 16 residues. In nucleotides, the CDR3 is TGTGCCAGCACCAAACATGGGACAGTTGGTAATGAAAAACTGTTTTTT. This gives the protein CASTKHGTVGNEKLFF.

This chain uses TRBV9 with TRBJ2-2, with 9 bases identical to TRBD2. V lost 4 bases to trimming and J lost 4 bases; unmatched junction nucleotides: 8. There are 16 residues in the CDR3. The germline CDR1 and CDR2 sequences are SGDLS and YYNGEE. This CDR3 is CASSPSSGSRTGELFF. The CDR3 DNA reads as TGTGCCAGCAGCCCCAGTAGCGGGAGTCGCACCGGGGAGCTGTTTTTT.